This TCR beta chain was retrieved from a study of graft-versus-host responses after intestinal transplantation. Study summary: Recipients got multivisceral, liver-intestinal, or isolated intestinal transplants. Findings and caveats of the study: Marrow from the recipient contained GvH clones, some of which had appeared first in ileum or blood.

TCRdb's copy holds only in-frame clones and misses some; the assay was immunoSEQ multiplex PCR. The profile shows some 46,000 clones, approximately 94% of them singletons. The ends were cut back, 2 bases at V and 2 bases at J, with 12 bases in the middle. The CDR3 covers 15 residues. CDR1 is SGHRS and CDR2 is YFSETQ in the germline V gene. As regards this clone: Antigen: not known.

This clonotype was sampled from a human patient who received an intestinal transplant, so some T cells may come from the graft donor. Sequenced here: PBMCs, sampled roughly 51 weeks after intestinal transplant. J is TRBJ2-3 and V is TRBV5-1, with D possibly matching TRBD2 (6 bases). The CDR3 loop reads CASSFGRGITDTQYF. As DNA, the CDR3 is TGCGCCAGCAGCTTTGGGCGGGGCATCACAGATACGCAGTATTTT.